A single sample is the source of the 15 T cell receptor beta chains below, sequenced in a study of T cells after posttransplantation cyclophosphamide listed by TCRdb under 2016. Libraries came from the immunoSEQ multiplex PCR assay. TCRdb took over this immuneACCESS table, retaining in-frame rearrangements with V and J assigned. Such tables are incomplete; in checked studies, under half of the missing clones stem from an unresolved V gene, and the remainder is unexplained. For this sample, tens of thousands of clones are listed, none of them singletons. Approximately 6.3% of the sample belongs to the ten largest clones. The sequenced material came from PBMCs. These receptor sequences come from a woman in her sixties or seventies in good health, CMV-negative, and a related stem cell transplant donor.

This clone occurred many times. The chain has TRBV5-8 and TRBJ2-5; D not resolved. Germline V CDR1 and CDR2: SGHTS, YDEGEE. V was pared by 4 bases and J by 4 bases, with 11 bases between. The CDR3 runs 13 residues. For the CDR3, the DNA is TGTGCCAGCAGCCAACGGGTCCGAGAGACCCAGTACTTC. Amino acid sequence: CASSQRVRETQYF.

This clone was seen many times. The gene calls are TRBV5-6 and TRBJ1-3; tentative D call: TRBD1 (5 bases). This CDR3 spans 15 amino acids. Germline V CDR1 and CDR2: SGHDT, YYEEEE. Trimming removed 6 bases from V and 0 bases from J, with 13 bases in between. CDR3 bases: TGTGCCAGCACCCTGGGGCTTCACTCTGGAAACACCATATATTTT. Translated: CASTLGLHSGNTIYF. Full variable domain (outside the CDR3, taken from reference TRBV5-6 and TRBJ1-3): DAGVTQSPTHLIKTRGQQVTLRCSPKSGHDTVSWYQQALGQGPQFIFQYYEEEERQRGNFPDRFSGHQFPNYSSELNVNALLLGDSALYLCASTLGLHSGNTIYFGEGSWLTVV.

This clone was seen at least ten times. The chain employs TRBV7-3 and TRBJ2-5; possible D gene TRBD2, 6 bases. The germline V gene has CDR1 SGHTA and CDR2 FQGTGA. The CDR3 totals 16 residues. Deletions cut 4 bases from V and 4 bases from J, with 19 bases between. The CDR3 loop is CASSSNPPGVGETQYF. The CDR3 DNA sequence: TGTGCCAGCAGCTCTAATCCCCCGGGGGTAGGAGAGACCCAGTACTTC.

This clone was observed at least ten times. This chain connects TRBV5-1 to TRBJ2-5; TRBD2 agrees at 8 bases. CDR1 and CDR2 (germline): SGHRS, YFSETQ. Trimming cost V 2 bases and J 2 bases; bases outside gene matches: 8. The CDR3 is 16 residues long. The chain's CDR3 is CASSLAGARGQETQYF. For the CDR3, the DNA is TGCGCCAGCAGCTTAGCGGGGGCTCGGGGACAAGAGACCCAGTACTTC.

This clone came up many times. This chain links TRBV5-1 with TRBJ2-1, with D possibly being TRBD2 (6 bases). Trimming cost V 0 bases and J 3 bases, with 22 bases left between them. CDR3 length: 19 residues. The germline gives CDR1 SGHRS, CDR2 YFSETQ. Written as DNA, the CDR3 is TGCGCCAGCAGCTTGGCGGCGGGGCTAGGGGCGGGAAACTACAATGAGCAGTTCTTC. Translated, it gives CASSLAAGLGAGNYNEQFF.

This clone was recorded at least ten times. The CDR3 loop reads CASSPERRYNEQFF. The CDR3 region has the DNA TGCGCCAGCAGCCCGGAGCGGCGCTACAATGAGCAGTTCTTC. The chain joins TRBV5-1 to TRBJ2-1, with D possibly TRBD2 on 5 matching bases. Germline lookup yields CDR1 SGHRS and CDR2 YFSETQ. V gave up 4 bases and J gave up 3 bases, with 11 bases separating them. The CDR3 contains 14 residues.

This clone was observed a handful of times. The genes are TRBV28 and TRBJ1-6; D gene ambiguous. Per germline, CDR1 MDHEN and CDR2 SYDVKM. This CDR3 comprises 14 residues. Trimming removed 7 bases at V and 0 bases at J, with 7 bases between. CDR3 DNA: TGTGCCAGCACGGGGAGCTCCTATAATTCACCCCTCCACTTT. Residues: CASTGSSYNSPLHF.

The V gene is TRBV28, the J gene TRBJ2-1; possible D gene TRBD2, 7 bases. Germline values: CDR1 MDHEN, CDR2 SYDVKM. V was pared by 7 bases and J by 6 bases, with 25 bases between. The CDR3 is 17 residues long. The CDR3 nucleotides are TGTGCCAGCACCCCGGCCGGACTAGGGGGGTCGGTCAATGAGCAGTTCTTC. Amino acid sequence: CASTPAGLGGSVNEQFF.

This clone has at least ten counts. V gene TRBV11-2 combines with J gene TRBJ2-6, with 8 bases aligning to TRBD2. The V segment lost 4 bases and the J segment 2 bases; nucleotides outside the gene matches: 7. Germline CDR1 reads SGHAT; CDR2 reads FQNNGV. The CDR3 covers 17 residues. CDR3: CASSSAGGGAGANVLTF. The CDR3 DNA sequence: TGTGCCAGCAGCTCCGCGGGAGGAGGTGCTGGGGCCAACGTCCTGACTTTC.

Many counts were recorded for this clone. This chain connects TRBV9 to TRBJ1-2; D ambiguous. Germline loops: CDR1 SGDLS, CDR2 YYNGEE. The CDR3 covers 14 residues. Trimming took 0 bases from V and 8 from J, leaving 14 bases between them. CDR3 sequence: CASSVAADPRGYTF. Written as DNA, the CDR3 is TGTGCCAGCAGCGTAGCGGCAGATCCGAGGGGCTACACCTTC.

This clone was recorded at least ten times. The V gene is TRBV5-4, the J gene TRBJ1-1; maybe TRBD1 (5 bases). Germline V CDR1 and CDR2: SGHNT, YYREEE (reference sequence). With 0 bases removed from V and 4 bases from J, the gap between germline ends came to 13 bases. CDR3 length: 15 amino acids. For the CDR3, the DNA is TGTGCCAGCAGCTTGGAAGCAGGGAAGGGCACTGAAGCTTTCTTT. Translating gives CASSLEAGKGTEAFF.

This clone was seen only a few times. The rearrangement joins TRBV6-6 to TRBJ1-6; D gene unclear. CDR1 is MNHNY and CDR2 is SVGAGI in the germline V gene (reference sequence). This CDR3 comprises 14 residues. With 3 bases removed from V and 10 bases from J, the gap between germline ends came to 13 bases. CDR3: CASSYGGSTSPLHF. CDR3 DNA: TGTGCCAGCAGTTATGGAGGGTCTACGTCACCCCTCCACTTT.

This clone showed up many times. This rearrangement joins TRBV27 to TRBJ1-1, with D perhaps TRBD1 (6 bases). Per the germline V gene, CDR1 is MNHEY and CDR2 is SMNVEV (reference sequence). The germline V and J ends were trimmed by 5 bases and 6 bases, with 10 bases remaining between them. CDR3 length equals 12 residues. The CDR3 nucleotides read TGTGCCAGCAGTACCCAGGGGTCTGAAGCTTTCTTT. Its protein product is CASSTQGSEAFF.

This clone was seen at least ten times. This rearrangement joins TRBV28 to TRBJ2-2, with 10 bases lining up with TRBD1. The germline CDR1 and CDR2 sequences are MDHEN and SYDVKM. CDR3 length equals 18 residues. The junction had 13 bases not matched to a gene; V was cut back by 8 bases and J by 1 base. CDR3 residues: CASRGQGTAFRNTGELFF. In DNA, the CDR3 is TGTGCCAGCCGGGGACAGGGGACGGCCTTTAGGAACACCGGGGAGCTGTTTTTT.

The chain uses TRBV27 and TRBJ2-2, with D possibly matching TRBD1 (5 bases). Germline loops: CDR1 MNHEY, CDR2 SMNVEV (reference sequence). The CDR3 runs 14 residues. V gave up 4 bases and J gave up 2 bases, with 8 bases separating them. This chain's CDR3 is CASSWGQNTGELFF. As DNA, the CDR3 is TGTGCCAGCAGTTGGGGCCAAAACACCGGGGAGCTGTTTTTT.